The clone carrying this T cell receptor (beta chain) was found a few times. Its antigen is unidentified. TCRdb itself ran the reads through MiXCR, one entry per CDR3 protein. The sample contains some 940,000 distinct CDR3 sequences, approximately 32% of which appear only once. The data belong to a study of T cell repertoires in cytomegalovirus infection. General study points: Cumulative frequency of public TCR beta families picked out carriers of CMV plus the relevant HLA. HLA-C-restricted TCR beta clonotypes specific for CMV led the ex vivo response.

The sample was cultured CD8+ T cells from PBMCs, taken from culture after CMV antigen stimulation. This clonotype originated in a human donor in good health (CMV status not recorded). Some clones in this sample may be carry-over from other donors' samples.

CDR3 nucleotides: TGTGCCAGCGGCTACAGCGACTACGAGCAGTACGTC. Its translation: CASGYSDYEQYV. The chain couples TRBV6-2 or TRBV6-3 to TRBJ2-7; unclear D gene. Germline lookup yields CDR1 MNHEY and CDR2 SVGEGT. This CDR3 contains 12 residues. Trimming removed 8 bases from V and 3 bases from J, with 11 bases in between.